These 30 T cell receptor beta chains originate from one sample sequenced in a study of CD8+ T cells in alopecia areata. Extracted from the samples, RNA was reverse transcribed into cDNA to serve as the sequencing template. Only in-frame clones appear in the TCRdb table, and some are missing; sequencing was by immunoSEQ multiplex PCR. The sample comprises 120,000 or so clones, 50% to 60% of which are singletons, and 3.5% to 5.5% rests with the top ten. The sample in question was CD4+ T cells sorted from blood, obtained at week 0. These TCRs come from a human donor with alopecia areata.

This chain connects TRBV7-2 to TRBJ2-5; 7 bases agree with TRBD1. This CDR3 is 14 amino acids long. Germline V gene data show CDR1 as SGHTA and CDR2 as FQGNSA. The V segment lost 3 bases and the J segment 5 bases; nucleotides outside the gene matches: 6. The CDR3 DNA follows: TGTGCCAGCAGCTTTGACAGGGATCGGGAGACCCAGTACTTC. It specifies CASSFDRDRETQYF.

This chain connects TRBV7-8 to TRBJ2-5; 7 nucleotides line up with TRBD2. CDR3 length: 16 residues. In germline, CDR1 is SGHVS, CDR2 FQNEAQ. V was pared by 8 bases and J by 4 bases, with 16 bases of the junction left unmatched. The CDR3 DNA sequence: TGTGCCAGCTCCCCCGGGCTAACTACGGGAGGAGAGACCCAGTACTTC. Translated: CASSPGLTTGGETQYF.

This rearrangement joins TRBV5-1 to TRBJ2-7, with 9 bases aligning to TRBD1. The germline CDR1 and CDR2 sequences are SGHRS and YFSETQ. This CDR3 is 16 amino acids long. The V and J ends lost 0 bases and 3 bases, in that order; junction bases with no gene match: 7. The CDR3 nucleotides are TGCGCCAGCAGCTTGGGAGCAGGACAGGGGTTCTACGAGCAGTACTTC. Protein: CASSLGAGQGFYEQYF.

This clone has only one observation. The gene calls are TRBV7-3 and TRBJ1-3, with D hard to call. CDR1 is SGHTA, CDR2 FQGTGA, per germline. The CDR3 runs 18 residues. The V end lost 0 bases, the J end lost 4 bases, and 19 bases lay between the germline ends. CDR3 amino acids: CASSLTKEQKSHGNTIYF. CDR3 nucleotides: TGTGCCAGCAGCTTAACAAAGGAACAGAAATCCCACGGAAACACCATATATTTT. Full variable domain (missing parts from reference TRBV7-3 and TRBJ1-3): GAGVSQTPSNKVTEKGKYVELRCDPISGHTALYWYRQSLGQGPEFLIYFQGTGAADDSGLPNDRFFAVRPEGSVSTLKIQRTERGDSAVYLCASSLTKEQKSHGNTIYFGEGSWLTVV.

The genes are TRBV11-1 and TRBJ1-1; D not certain. The CDR3 sequence is 14 residues long. In germline, CDR1 is SGHAT, CDR2 FQDESV (reference sequence). The V end was cut by 3 bases, the J end by 4 bases, with 12 bases between. The CDR3 sequence: CASSFARAGTEAFF. DNA for the CDR3: TGTGCCAGCAGCTTTGCAAGGGCAGGCACTGAAGCTTTCTTT.

This sequence joins TRBV18 and TRBJ2-2; D may be TRBD2 (6 bases). From germline, CDR1 is KGHSH and CDR2 LQKENI. The CDR3 has 17 amino acids. The germline V and J ends were trimmed by 3 bases and 0 bases, with 14 bases remaining between them. The CDR3 is CASSPESGGTNTGELFF. For the CDR3, the DNA is TGTGCCAGCTCACCCGAATCGGGCGGGACGAACACCGGGGAGCTGTTTTTT. Full variable domain (remainder filled in from reference TRBV18 and TRBJ2-2): NAGVMQNPRHLVRRRGQEARLRCSPMKGHSHVYWYRQLPEEGLKFMVYLQKENIIDESGMPKERFSAEFPKEGPSILRIQQVVRGDSAAYFCASSPESGGTNTGELFFGEGSRLTVL.

This clone appeared a few times. The V gene is TRBV5-1, the J gene TRBJ1-5; tentatively, D is TRBD1 (6 bases). The length of the CDR3 is 14 residues. V was cut by 4 bases and J by 5 bases, with 13 bases left in between. CDR1 and CDR2 (germline): SGHRS, YFSETQ. The CDR3 coding sequence is TGCGCCAGCAGCCCCGGGACACAGGATCAGCCCCAGCATTTT. The encoded protein is CASSPGTQDQPQHF.

The rearrangement links TRBV9 to TRBJ1-6, with D possibly being TRBD1 (6 bases). V was pared by 1 base and J by 7 bases, with 18 bases between. Germline CDR1 and CDR2: SGDLS and YYNGEE. The CDR3 loop spans 17 amino acids. The chain's CDR3 is CASSVSPRGGVNSPLHF. The CDR3 DNA follows: TGTGCCAGCAGCGTAAGCCCCCGGGGGGGCGTGAATTCACCCCTCCACTTT.

The chain links TRBV30 to TRBJ1-1; D gene ambiguous. This CDR3 is 13 amino acids long. CDR1 is GTSNPN, CDR2 SVGIG, per germline (reference sequence). The ends were cut back, 7 bases at V and 3 bases at J, with 15 bases in the middle. CDR3 coding DNA: TGTGCCTCGGCCCTCTTCGGGGACACTGAAGCTTTCTTT. Its translation is CASALFGDTEAFF.

The chain carries TRBV5-1 and TRBJ1-3; 10 bases are a match to TRBD1. The germline gives CDR1 SGHRS, CDR2 YFSETQ. V trimming: 4 bases; J trimming: 7 bases; junction bases outside the gene matches: 11. This CDR3 comprises 16 residues. The CDR3 protein is CASSPRPGQGTNTIYF. The CDR3 DNA is TGCGCCAGCAGCCCTCGACCGGGACAGGGGACGAACACCATATATTTT.

The rearrangement joins TRBV5-1 to TRBJ1-5, with 9 nucleotides matching TRBD1. Germline values: CDR1 SGHRS, CDR2 YFSETQ. The J segment lost 8 bases and the V segment lost 1 base, leaving 4 bases of the junction unmatched. The CDR3 has 14 amino acids. The CDR3 DNA follows: TGCGCCAGCAGCTTGAGGGACAGGGATAAGCCCCAGCATTTT. Protein: CASSLRDRDKPQHF. Filled out from reference TRBV5-1 and TRBJ1-5, the complete variable domain reads KAGVTQTPRYLIKTRGQQVTLSCSPISGHRSVSWYQQTPGQGLQFLFEYFSETQRNKGNFPGRFSGRQFSNSRSEMNVSTLELGDSALYLCASSLRDRDKPQHFGDGTRLSIL.

The rearrangement uses TRBV2 and TRBJ1-2, with TRBD1 matching 8 bases. The CDR3 is 14 residues long. With V trimmed by 6 bases and J by 8 bases, 11 bases remained unmatched. From germline, CDR1 is SNHLY and CDR2 FYNNEI. CDR3 residues: CASRVQGELSGYTF. The CDR3 DNA is TGTGCCAGCAGGGTACAGGGGGAGCTTTCGGGCTACACCTTC.

The chain employs TRBV5-1 and TRBJ1-3; D remains unclear. The ends were cut back, 0 bases at V and 0 bases at J, with 4 bases in the middle. Germline lookup yields CDR1 SGHRS and CDR2 YFSETQ. CDR3 length equals 14 residues. The DNA for the CDR3 is TGCGCCAGCAGCTTGGAGCGCTCTGGAAACACCATATATTTT. It is translated as CASSLERSGNTIYF.

This clone was counted once. The chain employs TRBV5-1 and TRBJ2-2; D possibly uses TRBD1 or TRBD2 (5 bases each). Germline assignment: CDR1 SGHRS and CDR2 YFSETQ. V lost 4 bases and J lost 2, with 15 bases in between. CDR3 length: 16 amino acids. CDR3 sequence reads: CASSLPRGSNTGELFF. The CDR3 DNA follows: TGCGCCAGCAGCCTACCGAGGGGCAGCAACACCGGGGAGCTGTTTTTT.

This clone was seen a handful of times. The chain is built from TRBV19 and TRBJ2-5, with 7 bases aligning to TRBD2. Germline trimming cut 1 base from V and 4 bases from J; bases unmatched to any gene: 0. This CDR3 comprises 13 residues. Germline V gene lookup returns CDR1 LNHDA and CDR2 SQIVND (reference sequence). The CDR3 sequence: CASSIASGETQYF. CDR3 nucleotide sequence: TGTGCCAGTAGTATAGCTAGCGGAGAGACCCAGTACTTC.

The V and J genes are TRBV18 and TRBJ2-7, with D perhaps matching TRBD2 (7 bases). This CDR3 region has 14 residues. Trimming cost V 1 base and J 10 bases, with 17 bases left between them. Germline loops: CDR1 KGHSH, CDR2 LQKENI. The CDR3 region is CASSPQDERGGQYF. As DNA, the CDR3 is TGTGCCAGCTCACCACAGGACGAACGCGGGGGCCAGTACTTC.

This chain joins TRBV7-8 and TRBJ1-5, with unresolved D. CDR1 and CDR2 (germline): SGHVS, FQNEAQ. This CDR3 spans 16 amino acids. Trimming pared 0 bases from V and 0 bases from J, leaving 9 bases between. The CDR3 region has the DNA TGTGCCAGCAGCTTAGCGGTTCCATATAGCAATCAGCCCCAGCATTTT. Protein: CASSLAVPYSNQPQHF.

By sample share, this clone is medium-sized. The CDR3 nucleotides are TGTGCCAGCAGCCCGGGACTCGGCACAGATACGCAGTATTTT. Translated: CASSPGLGTDTQYF. The chain has TRBV7-2 and TRBJ2-3, with a tentative D call TRBD2 (6 bases). Trimming took off 5 bases at V and 1 base at J, with 10 bases between the two ends. The germline gives CDR1 SGHTA, CDR2 FQGNSA. The CDR3 covers 14 residues.

The rearrangement links TRBV9 to TRBJ1-6; TRBD1 might be the D (6 bases). The V end was cut by 2 bases, the J end by 6 bases, with 9 bases between. There are 14 residues in the CDR3. Per germline, CDR1 SGDLS and CDR2 YYNGEE. The CDR3 DNA follows: TGTGCCAGCAGCGTCCCAGGGGTTAATTCACCCCTCCACTTT. It is translated as CASSVPGVNSPLHF.

A single count supports this clone. The chain joins TRBV9 to TRBJ1-4; D is unresolved. The CDR3 loop spans 17 amino acids. Trimming shortened V by 4 bases and J by 3 bases, and 19 bases separated the two germline ends. CDR1 SGDLS and CDR2 YYNGEE come from the germline V gene. The CDR3 is CASSPNFGRAANEKLFF. The CDR3 nucleotides read TGTGCCAGCAGCCCTAACTTTGGACGTGCTGCTAATGAAAAACTGTTTTTT.

The gene calls are TRBV29-1 and TRBJ2-3, with 7 bases aligning to TRBD2. Losses at the gene ends were 3 bases for V and 0 bases for J; bases not matched to a gene: 3. The CDR3 runs to 14 residues. Germline V CDR1 and CDR2: SQVTM, ANQGSEA. For the CDR3, the DNA is TGCAGCGTTGATTATAGCGGGAGCACAGATACGCAGTATTTT. As protein: CSVDYSGSTDTQYF.

V gene TRBV27 combines with J gene TRBJ2-5; TRBD2 is a possible D gene (6 bases). The germline V gene has CDR1 MNHEY and CDR2 SMNVEV (reference sequence). Trimming cost V 5 bases and J 3 bases, with 16 bases left between them. CDR3 length: 15 residues. As DNA, the CDR3 is TGTGCCAGCAGTCTGCGTACCGGGGGTGAAGAGACCCAGTACTTC. It encodes CASSLRTGGEETQYF.

The chain is built from TRBV7-6 and TRBJ2-5; 10 nucleotides line up with TRBD1. CDR1 and CDR2 from the germline V gene are SGHVS and FNYEAQ. CDR3 size: 16 residues. V lost 3 bases, J lost 4 bases, and 8 bases stayed unmatched. The CDR3 sequence: CASSFGQGGWGETQYF. The CDR3 DNA follows: TGTGCCAGCAGCTTCGGACAGGGGGGATGGGGAGAGACCCAGTACTTC.

The chain carries TRBV7-9 and TRBJ2-7, with 7 bases that match TRBD2. J lost 1 base, V lost 1 base, and 7 bases had no gene match. Germline V gene lookup returns CDR1 SEHNR and CDR2 FQNEAQ (reference sequence). The CDR3 sequence is 16 residues long. Here the CDR3 DNA reads TGTGCCAGCAGCTTAGTAGCTAGCGGAGTATCCTACGAGCAGTACTTC. The encoded protein is CASSLVASGVSYEQYF.

The chain couples TRBV30 to TRBJ2-5; D gene uncertain. V gave up 0 bases and J gave up 6 bases, with 11 bases separating them. Germline assignment: CDR1 GTSNPN and CDR2 SVGIG (reference sequence). The CDR3 spans 13 residues. The CDR3, as DNA: TGTGCCTGGAGTGTTGGCGTTGGTCAGACCCAGTACTTC. Translation: CAWSVGVGQTQYF.

The chain uses TRBV7-3 and TRBJ2-3; either TRBD1 or TRBD2 may fit D (5 bases each). V shed 1 base and J shed 4 bases, with 9 bases lying between them. Looked up from germline, CDR1 is SGHTA and CDR2 is FQGTGA. This CDR3 contains 14 residues. CDR3 in amino acids: CASSLIRGADTQYF. CDR3 bases: TGTGCCAGCAGCTTAATAAGGGGAGCAGATACGCAGTATTTT.

The chain carries TRBV14 and TRBJ2-5; the D is unclear. The ends were cut back, 1 base at V and 4 bases at J, with 4 bases in the middle. This CDR3 is 12 amino acids long. Germline V gene sequence: CDR1 SGHDN, CDR2 FVKESK. The CDR3 sequence is CASSQGAETQYF. The CDR3 region has the DNA TGTGCCAGCAGCCAAGGAGCAGAGACCCAGTACTTC.

The rearrangement links TRBV14 to TRBJ2-3, with 9 bases matching TRBD2. J gave up 7 bases and V 1 base, and 6 bases lay outside the gene matches. CDR3 length: 15 residues. Germline-derived CDR1 and CDR2 are SGHDN and FVKESK. The CDR3 sequence is CASSQASLAGYTQYF. CDR3 bases: TGTGCCAGCAGCCAAGCCAGCCTAGCGGGATATACGCAGTATTTT.

V usage is TRBV7-9 and J usage is TRBJ2-1; maybe TRBD2 (6 bases). Trimming left V 8 bases short and J 6 bases short, with 17 bases between. In germline, CDR1 is SEHNR, CDR2 FQNEAQ (reference sequence). There are 14 residues in the CDR3. CDR3 sequence (DNA): TGTGCCAGCGGCGGGGAGCGGGCCGGCAATGAGCAGTTCTTC. It translates to CASGGERAGNEQFF.

The table lists this clone with a few counts. This chain links TRBV5-1 with TRBJ2-7; TRBD1 is a possible D gene (6 bases). The CDR3 length is 16 residues. Germline values: CDR1 SGHRS, CDR2 YFSETQ. V was pared by 0 bases and J by 3 bases, with 16 bases between. CDR3 coding DNA: TGCGCCAGCAGCTTGGTAGGGGTTGCAGGGGACTACGAGCAGTACTTC. This codes for CASSLVGVAGDYEQYF.